A selection of T cell receptor beta chains follows, all from one sample in a study of blood T cell repertoires in COVID-19. The method was immunoSEQ multiplex PCR; TCRdb's version includes in-frame clones alone and lacks a portion of them. Of some 320,000 clones listed, 70% to 90% were seen once; the top ten hold just over 7%. The specimen sequenced was peripheral blood. The source is a human donor in a cohort sampled during active COVID-19. The CDR3 runs from the conserved cysteine through the conserved F or W. The order of the fields is J gene, D gene, V gene, clone size, CDR3 protein, CDR3 DNA. A D gene is named only where the DNA matches it firmly. Part of the rows lack a size; the others show once, few, many or a class for expanded clones.

J: TRBJ2-3
D: TRBD2
V: TRBV5-5
size: many
CDR3: CASSTSRGADTQYF
DNA: TGTGCCAGCTCGACTAGCCGAGGCGCAGATACGCAGTATTTT

J: TRBJ2-5
D: NA
V: TRBV29-1
size: once
CDR3: CSLRSEGETQYF
DNA: TGCAGCCTCCGATCGGAGGGAGAGACCCAGTACTTC

J: TRBJ2-3
D: TRBD2
V: TRBV6-5
size: NA
CDR3: CASSYELAGTKQYF
DNA: TGTGCCAGCAGTTACGAACTAGCGGGAACAAAGCAGTATTTT

J: TRBJ1-2
D: NA
V: TRBV19
size: NA
CDR3: CASSIVDTGYTF
DNA: TGTGCCAGTAGTATAGTGGACACCGGCTACACCTTC

J: TRBJ1-2
D: NA
V: TRBV7-9
size: NA
CDR3: CASSVTGYSYGYTF
DNA: TGTGCCAGCAGCGTAACAGGGTACTCCTATGGCTACACCTTC

J: TRBJ2-3
D: NA
V: TRBV9
size: NA
CDR3: CASSPGTADTQYF
DNA: TGTGCCAGCAGCCCCGGGACTGCAGATACGCAGTATTTT

J: TRBJ1-2
D: NA
V: TRBV6-5
size: few
CDR3: CASSYTRGGAGYTF
DNA: TGTGCCAGCAGTTACACCCGGGGAGGGGCTGGCTACACCTTC

J: TRBJ1-6
D: NA
V: TRBV7-2
size: once
CDR3: CASSLASGALRDAINSPLHF
DNA: TGTGCCAGCAGCTTAGCTTCTGGTGCCCTCAGGGATGCTATCAATTCACCCCTCCACTTT

J: TRBJ1-2
D: NA
V: TRBV7-9
size: NA
CDR3: CASSLGAPWYGYTF
DNA: TGTGCCAGCAGCTTGGGGGCCCCTTGGTATGGCTACACCTTC

J: TRBJ1-1
D: NA
V: TRBV2
size: NA
CDR3: CASSEILEAFF
DNA: TGTGCCAGCAGTGAAATCCTTGAAGCTTTCTTT

J: TRBJ2-7
D: NA
V: TRBV9
size: NA
CDR3: CASSVGRYSYEQYF
DNA: TGTGCCAGCAGCGTGGGGCGGTACTCCTACGAGCAGTACTTC

J: TRBJ1-2
D: NA
V: TRBV7-9
size: NA
CDR3: CASSLAPGGAINYGYTF
DNA: TGTGCCAGCAGCTTAGCCCCCGGGGGGGCGATTAACTATGGCTACACCTTC

J: TRBJ1-2
D: TRBD1
V: TRBV9
size: NA
CDR3: CASSGGQAPRGNYGYTF
DNA: TGTGCCAGCAGCGGAGGACAGGCCCCTCGTGGGAACTATGGCTACACCTTC

J: TRBJ2-1
D: TRBD2
V: TRBV18
size: NA
CDR3: CASSPNNRAGGTYNEQFF
DNA: TGTGCCAGCTCACCTAACAATCGAGCGGGGGGGACCTACAATGAGCAGTTCTTC

J: TRBJ1-2
D: TRBD1
V: TRBV12-3/TRBV12-4
size: NA
CDR3: CASRGQGDYGYTF
DNA: TGTGCCAGCAGGGGACAGGGGGACTATGGCTACACCTTC

J: TRBJ1-1
D: NA
V: TRBV18
size: NA
CDR3: CASSPPSTLEAFF
DNA: TGTGCCAGCTCACCACCGTCGACACTTGAAGCTTTCTTT

J: TRBJ2-7
D: TRBD1
V: TRBV5-1
size: NA
CDR3: CASSLQAGGEQYF
DNA: TGCGCCAGCAGCCTACAGGCAGGGGGCGAGCAGTACTTC

J: TRBJ2-6
D: TRBD2
V: TRBV27
size: NA
CDR3: CASTGTSGGYSGANVLTF
DNA: TGTGCCAGCACCGGGACTAGCGGGGGGTACTCTGGGGCCAACGTCCTGACTTTC

J: TRBJ1-2
D: TRBD1
V: TRBV10-2
size: NA
CDR3: CASTEDRAYGYTF
DNA: TGCGCCAGCACTGAAGACAGGGCCTATGGCTACACCTTC

J: TRBJ2-3
D: NA
V: TRBV18
size: NA
CDR3: CASSPMSTDTQYF
DNA: TGTGCCAGCTCCCCCATGAGCACAGATACGCAGTATTTT

J: TRBJ2-7
D: NA
V: TRBV5-1
size: NA
CDR3: CASSLGGLTSYEQYF
DNA: TGCGCCAGCAGCTTGGGGGGACTTACATCCTACGAGCAGTACTTC

J: TRBJ1-1
D: NA
V: TRBV10-3
size: many
CDR3: CAVNRGNTEAFF
DNA: TGTGCCGTCAACCGGGGGAACACTGAAGCTTTCTTT

J: TRBJ1-2
D: TRBD1
V: TRBV19
size: NA
CDR3: CASRHRGINYGYTF
DNA: TGTGCCAGTAGACACAGGGGGATAAACTATGGCTACACCTTC

J: TRBJ1-6
D: TRBD1
V: TRBV6-5
size: NA
CDR3: CASSYEGASNSPLHF
DNA: TGTGCCAGCAGTTACGAGGGGGCCAGCAATTCACCCCTCCACTTT

J: TRBJ2-7
D: NA
V: TRBV4-1
size: NA
CDR3: CASSRRGGSSYEQYF
DNA: TGCGCCAGCAGCCGGAGGGGGGGCAGCTCCTACGAGCAGTACTTC

J: TRBJ1-5
D: NA
V: TRBV28
size: NA
CDR3: CASSFNAVTWPQHF
DNA: TGTGCCAGCAGTTTTAATGCAGTAACATGGCCCCAGCATTTT

J: TRBJ2-7
D: TRBD2
V: TRBV10-2
size: NA
CDR3: CASRAGTSYEQYF
DNA: TGCGCCAGCAGAGCCGGGACTAGCTACGAGCAGTACTTC